What follows are 8 T cell receptor beta chains derived from one specimen sequenced in a study of T cells in Graves' hyperthyroidism and ophthalmopathy (dated by TCRdb to between 2018 and 2021). The library came from multiplex PCR. Sequencing was performed on an Illumina HiSeq 2000. Amplification of TCR beta CDR3 regions was carried out from RNA transcripts. The TCR CDR3 was subjected to a first round of RT-PCR using the HTBI primer set and the Qiagen OneStep RT-PCR kit. Starting from the raw public reads, TCRdb applied fastp trimming at Q25, assembled clones with MiXCR and retained in-frame beta chains. When rows share a CDR3 protein, they turn into one entry using the most common DNA and genes. Present in this sample are hundreds of thousands of distinct CDR3 sequences, about 15% of which were seen just once. Approximately 4.3% of the sample rests with the top ten. Material for sequencing was blood. Source of these receptors: a woman between 40 and 50 years old with Graves' ophthalmopathy.

Ten or more counts support this clonotype. The J gene is TRBJ2-7, the V gene TRBV7-8; 9 nucleotides line up with TRBD1. CDR1 is SGHVS, CDR2 FQNEAQ, per germline. This CDR3 comprises 15 residues. The V gene end was trimmed by 2 bases and the J gene end by 7 bases; junction bases not matched to a gene: 9. CDR3 sequence reads: CASSLRDRAQLEQYF. CDR3 nucleotides: TGTGCCAGCAGCTTACGGGACAGGGCGCAACTGGAGCAGTACTTC.

In its sample, this clonotype was seen a few times. The chain has TRBV15 and TRBJ2-3, with D tentatively TRBD1 (6 bases). The CDR3 length is 17 residues. V dropped 0 bases and J dropped 2 bases, with 15 bases sitting between them. The germline CDR1 and CDR2 sequences are LNHNV and YYDKDF (reference sequence). The chain's CDR3 is CATSREPPSGATDTQYF. The DNA for the CDR3 is TGTGCCACCAGCAGAGAGCCCCCCTCAGGGGCCACAGATACGCAGTATTTT. Full variable domain (remainder filled in from reference TRBV15 and TRBJ2-3): DAMVIQNPRYQVTQFGKPVTLSCSQTLNHNVMYWYQQKSSQAPKLLFHYYDKDFNNEADTPDNFQSRRPNTSFCFLDIRSPGLGDTAMYLCATSREPPSGATDTQYFGPGTRLTVL.

This clonotype was observed a single time. V and J are TRBV20-1 and TRBJ2-7, with TRBD2 matching 11 bases. Per the germline V gene, CDR1 is DFQATT and CDR2 is SNEGSKA (reference sequence). CDR3 size: 14 residues. The CDR3 sequence is CSATLAGGSYEQYF. CDR3 bases: TGCAGCGCCACGCTAGCGGGAGGCTCCTACGAGCAGTACTTC.

The V gene is TRBV7-8, the J gene TRBJ1-1; D might be TRBD1 (5 bases). Trimming shortened V by 1 base and J by 3 bases, and 18 bases separated the two germline ends. The CDR3 has 17 residues. CDR1 is SGHVS and CDR2 is FQNEAQ in the germline V gene. The chain's CDR3 is CASSLERGRLTYTEAFF. In DNA, the CDR3 is TGTGCCAGCAGCTTAGAACGGGGCCGGCTAACTTACACTGAAGCTTTCTTT.

This clonotype was picked up many times. The chain combines TRBV27 with TRBJ2-7; 13 bases line up with TRBD2. CDR3 length equals 21 residues. Per germline, CDR1 MNHEY and CDR2 SMNVEV (reference sequence). Trimming took 1 base from V and 3 from J; bases not matched to a gene: 18. CDR3 loop: CASSLFESGTSGNPTLYEQYF. The CDR3, as DNA: TGTGCCAGCAGTTTATTTGAGTCCGGGACTAGCGGGAATCCCACCCTCTACGAGCAGTACTTC.

This clonotype was seen many times. The chain is built from TRBV7-2 and TRBJ2-5; D is unclear. The germline V gene has CDR1 SGHTA and CDR2 FQGNSA. V was clipped by 1 base and J by 5 bases, with 11 bases between them. This CDR3 contains 14 residues. CDR3 residues: CASSLGQSRETQYF. Here the CDR3 DNA reads TGTGCCAGCAGCTTAGGACAATCGAGGGAGACCCAGTACTTC.

The table lists this clonotype with a few counts. This chain joins TRBV11-1 and TRBJ2-1; 8 bases match TRBD2. Losses at the gene ends were 6 bases for V and 5 bases for J; bases not matched to a gene: 9. The CDR3 is made up of 15 amino acids. Germline V gene lookup returns CDR1 SGHAT and CDR2 FQDESV (reference sequence). CDR3 nucleotides: TGTGCCAGCAGTAAAAGGACTAGCCGCGACAATGAGCAGTTCTTC. It specifies CASSKRTSRDNEQFF.

This clonotype was counted many times. The chain carries TRBV28 and TRBJ2-5; D is possibly TRBD1 (6 bases). Germline assignment: CDR1 MDHEN and CDR2 SYDVKM. CDR3 length: 15 residues. V was clipped by 4 bases and J by 2 bases, with 14 bases between them. The CDR3 bases are TGTGCCAGCAGTTCGAAACAGGGTAGGCAAGAGACCCAGTACTTC. Residues: CASSSKQGRQETQYF.